These 15 T cell receptor beta chains were sequenced from one sample in a study of blood T cell repertoires in COVID-19. Data came from immunoSEQ multiplex PCR; TCRdb stores just in-frame clones and leaves some out. The table has about 75,000 clones, less than 85% seen once; the top ten hold about 5.4%. The material sequenced was peripheral blood. The receptors shown here come from an elderly woman with active or convalescent COVID-19.

V gene TRBV27 combines with J gene TRBJ2-7, with 8 positions matching TRBD2. The junction had 5 bases not matched to a gene; V was cut back by 2 bases and J by 5 bases. Germline CDR1 and CDR2: MNHEY and SMNVEV (reference sequence). The CDR3 is 14 residues long. The CDR3 region has the DNA TGTGCCAGCAGTTTAAAGCGGGAGAAGGACGAGCAGTACTTC. Translated: CASSLKREKDEQYF.

This clone was observed a handful of times. The chain combines TRBV18 with TRBJ2-7; a possible D gene is TRBD2 (6 bases). In germline, CDR1 is KGHSH, CDR2 LQKENI. V was clipped by 3 bases and J by 7 bases, with 19 bases between them. The CDR3 loop spans 15 amino acids. The CDR3 sequence: CASSPSPGLGSEQYF. CDR3 coding DNA: TGTGCCAGCTCACCTAGCCCGGGACTGGGCTCGGAGCAGTACTTC.

The sample holds a few counts of this clone. The chain is built from TRBV10-2 and TRBJ2-3, with 7 bases matching TRBD1. With 6 bases clipped from V and 0 bases from J, the junction kept 6 bases outside the gene matches. Germline lookup yields CDR1 WSHSY and CDR2 SAAADI. The CDR3 consists of 15 residues. DNA of the CDR3: TGCGCCAGCAGAGCCCGGGACAGAAGCACAGATACGCAGTATTTT. This sequence encodes CASRARDRSTDTQYF.

This clone was detected once. This chain connects TRBV29-1 to TRBJ2-2, with 15 bases identical to TRBD2. CDR1 and CDR2 from the germline V gene are SQVTM and ANQGSEA. J was trimmed by 4 bases and V by 6 bases; bases with no gene match: 6. The CDR3 loop spans 16 amino acids. The CDR3 protein is CSVRGLAGGGTGELFF. The CDR3 DNA follows: TGCAGCGTCAGAGGACTAGCGGGAGGGGGCACCGGGGAGCTGTTTTTT.

CDR3 region: CASSLATGGSFGYTF. CDR3 bases: TGTGCCAGCAGCTTAGCGACAGGGGGCTCTTTTGGCTACACCTTC. V is TRBV7-8 and J is TRBJ1-2, with 10 bases lining up with TRBD1. Germline V gene sequence: CDR1 SGHVS, CDR2 FQNEAQ. CDR3 length equals 15 residues. Germline trimming cut 0 bases from V and 7 bases from J; bases unmatched to any gene: 5. The full variable domain, rest sourced from reference TRBV7-8 and TRBJ1-2, is GAGVSQSPRYKVAKRGQDVALRCDPISGHVSLFWYQQALGQGPEFLTYFQNEAQLDKSGLPSDRFFAERPEGSVSTLKIQRTQQEDSAVYLCASSLATGGSFGYTFGSGTRLTVV.

V gene TRBV9 combines with J gene TRBJ1-3; 9 nucleotides align to TRBD1. Per germline, CDR1 SGDLS and CDR2 YYNGEE. The junction had 8 bases not matched to a gene; V was cut back by 4 bases and J by 9 bases. CDR3 length equals 14 residues. In DNA form, the CDR3 reads TGTGCCAGCAGCTTCAGGACAGGGGACCCCACCATATATTTT. This sequence encodes CASSFRTGDPTIYF.

V is TRBV6-2 or TRBV6-3 and J is TRBJ1-4, with D unclear. The germline V gene encodes CDR1 MNHEY and CDR2 SVGEGT. The V gene lost 2 bases and the J gene lost 7 bases, with 8 bases spanning the gap. This CDR3 region has 13 residues. The CDR3 bases are TGTGCCAGCAGTTACGTCGGCGGTGAAAAACTGTTTTTT. This gives the protein CASSYVGGEKLFF.

The rearrangement links TRBV4-3 to TRBJ2-1; 8 nucleotides align to TRBD2. Germline V gives CDR1 LGHNA, CDR2 YSLEER. CDR3 length equals 17 residues. After removal of 4 bases from V and 0 bases from J, the junction contained 8 bases not matched to a gene. CDR3: CASSRSVAGSSYNEQFF. Written as DNA, the CDR3 is TGCGCCAGCAGCCGATCCGTAGCGGGAAGCTCCTACAATGAGCAGTTCTTC.

The chain carries TRBV2 and TRBJ1-5; 8 bases are a match to TRBD1. The CDR3 runs 15 residues. Germline-derived CDR1 and CDR2 are SNHLY and FYNNEI. V lost 7 bases and J lost 2; bases outside the gene matches: 7. CDR3 in DNA: TGTGCCAGCAAATCAGGGGGCTTTGGCAATCAGCCCCAGCATTTT. Translating it yields CASKSGGFGNQPQHF. Full variable domain (outside the CDR3, taken from reference TRBV2 and TRBJ1-5): EPEVTQTPSHQVTQMGQEVILRCVPISNHLYFYWYRQILGQKVEFLVSFYNNEISEKSEIFDDQFSVERPDGSNFTLKIRSTKLEDSAMYFCASKSGGFGNQPQHFGDGTRLSIL.

The J gene is TRBJ1-5, the V gene TRBV9; 11 positions agree with TRBD1. CDR1 and CDR2 (germline): SGDLS, YYNGEE. The V and J ends lost 3 bases and 7 bases, in that order; junction bases with no gene match: 3. The CDR3 extends over 14 amino acids. The CDR3 bases are TGTGCCAGCAGCGGGACAGGGGGCGGGCAGCCCCAGCATTTT. Amino acids: CASSGTGGGQPQHF.

The chain combines TRBV4-1 with TRBJ1-3; D may be TRBD1 (6 bases). V dropped 4 bases and J dropped 2 bases, with 12 bases sitting between them. CDR1 is MGHRA and CDR2 is YSYEKL in the germline V gene. This CDR3 comprises 15 residues. The CDR3 here is CASSLQGSAGNTIYF. The CDR3 nucleotides read TGCGCCAGCAGCCTACAGGGATCAGCTGGAAACACCATATATTTT.

The chain links TRBV6-1 to TRBJ2-7, with a weak D call TRBD1 (6 bases). The germline V gene has CDR1 MNHNS and CDR2 SASEGT. The V end was cut by 0 bases, the J end by 9 bases, with 15 bases between. This CDR3 comprises 14 residues. CDR3: CASSEAGYRAAQYF. CDR3 nucleotides: TGTGCCAGCAGTGAAGCAGGGTACAGGGCAGCGCAGTACTTC.

CDR3 DNA: TGCGCCAGCAGCCGCTATCAGGGGACGGACGGCTACACCTTC. Translating it yields CASSRYQGTDGYTF. This chain uses TRBV5-1 with TRBJ1-2; D perhaps matches TRBD1 (6 bases). The V end lost 4 bases, the J end lost 8 bases, and 18 bases lay between the germline ends. In germline, CDR1 is SGHRS, CDR2 YFSETQ. This CDR3 is 14 amino acids long.

The chain links TRBV10-3 to TRBJ1-3, with unresolved D. Per germline, CDR1 ENHRY and CDR2 SYGVKD. Between the trimmed V and J ends, which lost 8 bases and 0 bases, there was a span of 8 bases. This CDR3 is built from 13 residues. The chain's CDR3 is CAIGGSSGNTIYF. The DNA of the CDR3 is TGTGCCATCGGCGGGAGCTCTGGAAACACCATATATTTT.

J is TRBJ2-5 and V is TRBV5-1, with a possible D match to TRBD2 (6 bases). The CDR3 is made up of 14 amino acids. The germline V gene has CDR1 SGHRS and CDR2 YFSETQ. V gave up 4 bases and J gave up 5 bases, with 15 bases separating them. CDR3 sequence: CASSPAQSGETQYF. In nucleotides, the CDR3 is TGCGCCAGCAGCCCTGCCCAGAGCGGGGAGACCCAGTACTTC.